The 5 T cell receptor beta chains in this list originate from one sample, sequenced in a study of T-cell reconstitution after alpha-beta-depleted transplantation in children. A TCRbeta library incorporating unique molecular identifiers was prepared. TCRdb passed the PCR reads through MiXCR, listing each CDR3 protein once. The sample has around 370,000 distinct CDR3 sequences; 10% to 13% are singletons. The sample consisted of PBMCs from the stem cell graft donor, taken from the stem cell graft. These receptor sequences come from a human donor who donated a stem cell graft to a child with acute lymphoblastic leukemia.

The chain is built from TRBV29-1 and TRBJ2-1; 9 bases are shared with TRBD2. The junction had 12 bases not matched to a gene; V was cut back by 7 bases and J by 11 bases. The CDR3 loop spans 13 amino acids. Germline CDR1 is SQVTM and CDR2 is ANQGSEA. The CDR3 is CSGLRTSENQQFF. DNA of the CDR3: TGCAGCGGCCTGAGGACTAGCGAGAATCAGCAGTTCTTC.

The chain carries TRBV20-1 and TRBJ2-5; possible D gene TRBD2, 6 bases. Trimming pared 1 base from V and 4 bases from J, leaving 19 bases between. The CDR3 is 16 residues long. CDR1 is DFQATT and CDR2 is SNEGSKA in the germline V gene (reference sequence). CDR3 in amino acids: CSARVNSGRRGETQYF. The CDR3 DNA is TGCAGTGCTAGAGTTAACAGCGGGCGACGAGGAGAGACCCAGTACTTC.

This clonotype was detected only a few times. The chain joins TRBV27 to TRBJ1-2, with a possible D match to TRBD1 (5 bases). The CDR3 extends over 13 amino acids. The V and J ends lost 4 bases and 6 bases respectively, with 12 bases between them. Germline values: CDR1 MNHEY, CDR2 SMNVEV (reference sequence). Written as DNA, the CDR3 is TGTGCCAGCAGTTCCTCAGGGTCAGATGGCTACACCTTC. It is translated as CASSSSGSDGYTF.

The chain recombines TRBV12-3 or TRBV12-4 with TRBJ2-1; 13 nucleotides align to TRBD2. This CDR3 region has 16 residues. V was pared by 7 bases and J by 5 bases, with 8 bases of the junction left unmatched. The CDR3 here is CASIELAGGPDNEQFF. CDR3 DNA sequence: TGTGCCAGCATTGAACTAGCGGGAGGGCCCGACAATGAGCAGTTCTTC.

The V and J genes are TRBV7-9 and TRBJ2-7; 7 bases fit TRBD2. The CDR3 has 14 amino acids. Germline loops: CDR1 SEHNR, CDR2 FQNEAQ (reference sequence). V shed 3 bases, J shed 5 bases, and the junction held 7 bases outside the gene matches. CDR3 nucleotide sequence: TGTGCCAGCAGCTTCTGGGAGGGCATCCACGAGCAGTACTTC. Its protein product is CASSFWEGIHEQYF.